A selection of T cell receptor beta chains follows, all from one sample in a study of blood T cell repertoires in COVID-19. Some clones are missing from TCRdb's copy, which holds only in-frame ones; the method was immunoSEQ multiplex PCR. The repertoire holds more than 65,000 clones, around nine tenths seen once, with roughly 6.5% in the top ten. Sample: peripheral blood. Every receptor here comes from a man over 45 with active COVID-19. Both conserved end residues are part of each CDR3. Each record gives: D gene, V gene, clone size, J gene, CDR3 length, CDR3 DNA, CDR3 protein. The D gene is left open where the match is weak. The size entry is marked missing in some rows and otherwise reads once, few, many or a size class.

TRBD1,TRBV28,NA,TRBJ1-5,17,TGTGCCAGCAGTTTAGGGGCAGGGGGCCCGGGGGGTCAGCCCCAGCATTTT,CASSLGAGGPGGQPQHF
NA,TRBV28,NA,TRBJ1-3,14,TGTGCCAGCAGTTTAGGAGGGTCTGGAAACACCATATATTTT,CASSLGGSGNTIYF
NA,TRBV3-1/TRBV3-2,NA,TRBJ2-6,17,TGTGCCAGCAGCCAAGAACTATTGGAAGCTGGGGCCAACGTCCTGACTTTC,CASSQELLEAGANVLTF
TRBD2,TRBV6-2/TRBV6-3,few,TRBJ2-7,17,TGTGCCAGCAGTTACTCGAGGACTAGCGGGAATACATACGAGCAGTACTTC,CASSYSRTSGNTYEQYF
NA,TRBV11-2,NA,TRBJ2-3,15,TGTGCCAGCAGCTCGGTTCAGCGGAGCACAGATACGCAGTATTTT,CASSSVQRSTDTQYF
TRBD1,TRBV7-9,NA,TRBJ1-1,16,TGTGCCAGCAGCTTTATACCGGGACAGGTTAACACTGAAGCTTTCTTT,CASSFIPGQVNTEAFF
NA,TRBV6-6,NA,TRBJ1-2,14,TGTGCCAGCAGTTACTCGTGGGGGGACTATGGCTACACCTTC,CASSYSWGDYGYTF
NA,TRBV7-3,NA,TRBJ2-3,13,TGTGCCAGCAGCTTCCAGGGAAGTGGCGGGCAGTATTTT,CASSFQGSGGQYF
TRBD2,TRBV4-1,NA,TRBJ2-2,14,TGCGCCAGCGGCGGGGGGTGGGGCACCGGGGAGCTGTTTTTT,CASGGGWGTGELFF
NA,TRBV5-1,NA,TRBJ2-3,16,TGCGCCAGCAGCTTAGACCCCGGGACTAGCACAGATACGCAGTATTTT,CASSLDPGTSTDTQYF
TRBD1,TRBV27,few,TRBJ2-1,18,TGTGCCAGCAGTTTATACGGAACCTCAGGGGGCGCGTACAATGAGCAGTTCTTC,CASSLYGTSGGAYNEQFF
TRBD1,TRBV3-1/TRBV3-2,NA,TRBJ1-1,14,TGTGCCAGCAGCCCCAGGACAGGGACGACTGAAGCTTTCTTT,CASSPRTGTTEAFF
TRBD1,TRBV5-6,NA,TRBJ2-5,16,TGTGCCAGCAGCCGGACGGGACAGGGGGCGGGAGAGACCCAGTACTTC,CASSRTGQGAGETQYF
NA,TRBV27,NA,TRBJ2-5,15,TGTGCCAGCAGTCCTTCGGACGGCTCTTGGGAGCCCCAGTACTTC,CASSPSDGSWEPQYF
NA,TRBV19,NA,TRBJ1-3,15,TGTGCCAGTAGGACTACAGGGCTATCTGGAAACACCATATATTTT,CASRTTGLSGNTIYF